This record concerns one T cell receptor beta chain sequence. The protocol was immunoSEQ multiplex PCR, while the TCRdb copy is restricted to in-frame clones and leaves out a portion. The sample lists 180,000 or so clones, over 75% seen once, with roughly 9.6% in the top ten. The data originate from a study of blood T cell repertoires in COVID-19. This CDR3 region has 15 residues. V gave up 8 bases and J gave up 3 bases; unmatched junction bases: 8. Per the germline V gene, CDR1 is SNHLY and CDR2 is FYNNEI. Participants came from fewer than 25 US areas, aged about 18 to 90 years. The source material was PBMCs or T cells enriched from blood (not recorded which). The chain carries TRBV2 and TRBJ2-3; 10 nucleotides align to TRBD2. The TCR sequence derives from a man aged 50-59 years who had recovered from COVID-19. For the CDR3, the DNA is TGTGCCAGCGACCCGGGACTAGCGAAAACAGATACGCAGTATTTT. Amino acid sequence: CASDPGLAKTDTQYF.